The clone carrying this T cell receptor beta chain was seen a single time. Authors' data handling: Using reference gene primer amplification, nucleated cell counts were estimated. Measured with immunoSEQ multiplex PCR; TCRdb has only the in-frame clones, and not every one. Clone size and the V and J calls come from that table; the DNA yielded D and trimming. This table has 29,000 or so clones, 80% to 90% appearing once. The CDR3 totals 15 residues. Germline V gives CDR1 SGHAT, CDR2 FQNNGV. The junction had 6 bases not matched to a gene; V was cut back by 7 bases and J by 4 bases. This sample was taken from a study of blood T cell repertoires in COVID-19. The wider study: Nucleic acid was either cDNA or gDNA, and it came from T cells, B-cell-depleted T cells, or PBMCs.

This clonotype was obtained from a man between 60 and 75 years old with acute or convalescent COVID-19. The rearrangement links TRBV11-2 to TRBJ2-3; 12 nucleotides align to TRBD2. Sequencing was carried out using peripheral blood. The CDR3 protein is CASTPGLAGSDTQYF. The CDR3 nucleotides are TGTGCCAGCACCCCAGGACTAGCGGGGTCAGATACGCAGTATTTT.